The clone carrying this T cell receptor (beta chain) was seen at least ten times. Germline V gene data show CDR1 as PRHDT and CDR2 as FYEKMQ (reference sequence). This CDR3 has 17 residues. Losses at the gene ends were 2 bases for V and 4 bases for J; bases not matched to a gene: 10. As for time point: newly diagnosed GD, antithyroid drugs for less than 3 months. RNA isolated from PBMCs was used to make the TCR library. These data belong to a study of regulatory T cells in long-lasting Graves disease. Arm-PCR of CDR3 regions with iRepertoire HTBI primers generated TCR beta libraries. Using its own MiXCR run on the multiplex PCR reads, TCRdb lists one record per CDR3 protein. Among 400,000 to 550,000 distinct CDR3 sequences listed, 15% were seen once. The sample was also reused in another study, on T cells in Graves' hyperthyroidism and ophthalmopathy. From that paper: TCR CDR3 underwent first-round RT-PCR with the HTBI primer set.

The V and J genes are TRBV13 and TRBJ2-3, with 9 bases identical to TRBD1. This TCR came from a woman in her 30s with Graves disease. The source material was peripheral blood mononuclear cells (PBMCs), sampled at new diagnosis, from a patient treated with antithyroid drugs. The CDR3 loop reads CASSLRGTGLAADTQYF. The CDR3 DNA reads TGTGCCAGCAGCTTACGGGGGACAGGGTTAGCTGCAGATACGCAGTATTTT.